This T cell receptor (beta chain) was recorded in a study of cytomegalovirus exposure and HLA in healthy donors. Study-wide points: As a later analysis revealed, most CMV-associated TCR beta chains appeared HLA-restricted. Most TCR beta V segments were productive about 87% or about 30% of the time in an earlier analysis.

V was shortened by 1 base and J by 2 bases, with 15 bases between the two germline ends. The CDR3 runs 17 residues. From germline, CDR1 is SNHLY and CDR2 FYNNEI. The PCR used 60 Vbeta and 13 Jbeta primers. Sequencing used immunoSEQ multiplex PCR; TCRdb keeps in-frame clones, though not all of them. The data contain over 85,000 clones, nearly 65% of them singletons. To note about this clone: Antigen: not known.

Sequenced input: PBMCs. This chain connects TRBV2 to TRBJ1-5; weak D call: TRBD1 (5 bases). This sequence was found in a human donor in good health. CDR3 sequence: CASSEVLGGTGNQPQHF. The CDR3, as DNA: TGTGCCAGCAGTGAAGTGTTGGGGGGAACCGGCAATCAGCCCCAGCATTTT.